This record covers a single T cell receptor beta chain. This entry is derived from a study of blood T cells in healthy people across ages. Primed by a sample-barcoded 5' primer and a J-beta primer mix, a second PCR proceeded for about 6 to 12 cycles. TCRdb called the 5' RACE reads again in MiXCR, with one record for every CDR3 protein. The sample has roughly 930,000 distinct CDR3 sequences; about 48% are singletons. Trimming removed 5 bases at V and 4 bases at J, with 13 bases between. CDR3 length equals 14 residues. The origin of this receptor is a man under 40 in good health. Sequenced material: blood. This chain connects TRBV12-3 or TRBV12-4 to TRBJ2-3; D ambiguous. Written as DNA, the CDR3 is TGTGCCAGCAGTCAAAGAGGTCGCTCAGATACGCAGTATTTT. Protein product: CASSQRGRSDTQYF.